This TCR beta chain is drawn from a study of T cells in Graves' hyperthyroidism and ophthalmopathy (dated by TCRdb to about 2019). Notes on the research overall: Peripheral blood samples were taken at initial diagnosis, before any treatment was given. Whether ophthalmopathy could be predicted prospectively was tested in an independent validation cohort made up of about 20 hyperthyroidism patients plus 17 patients who later progressed to ophthalmopathy. After blood sampling, hyperthyroidism patients were treated with methimazole at a starting dose of 30 mg daily, and ophthalmopathy patients were treated with high-dose intravenous methylprednisolone. For training and testing, the 100 or so patients in the discovery cohort were randomly divided in a 7:3 ratio. To identify TCR V-J signatures that set the groups apart, the researchers used a discovery cohort of more than 95 patients, made up of 43 with Graves' ophthalmopathy and 55 to 65 with stable Graves' hyperthyroidism. The paper reports TCR Vbeta CDR3 sequencing of 135 peripheral blood samples: 43 ophthalmopathy, roughly 74 hyperthyroidism and around 17 progressor patients. In addition, the study compared T-cell repertoires in thyroid tissue and in blood from several Graves' hyperthyroidism patients.

Overall study outcomes, separate from this receptor: In cross-validation, a model built on a 13 V-J signature told ophthalmopathy apart from stable hyperthyroidism with roughly 87% sensitivity and about 81% specificity, and in testing the same model reached 80%/75%. No statistical method was used to set the sample size in advance, and investigators knew the group allocation. Most expanded thyroid clonotypes (frequency above 0.001) were also detected in blood, suggesting blood repertoires may reflect thyroid immune responses. In validation, progression to ophthalmopathy was predicted by the model with roughly 71% sensitivity and roughly 76% specificity, a median of 6.5 months before onset.

Graves' hyperthyroidism was defined as stable when no progression to ophthalmopathy occurred over 18 months of follow-up. Hyperthyroidism patients were newly diagnosed, had a disease duration of under 2 months, and were aged 18 to 65 years. Patients with uncontrolled infections, other autoimmune diseases, pregnancy or lactation were excluded. Diagnoses were based on clinical symptoms, serum thyroxine and TRAb, thyroid ultrasound and orbital computed tomography. PBMCs were isolated from 7.5 to 10 ml of fresh peripheral blood by Ficoll-Paque density gradient centrifugation. Trizol reagent was used to extract total RNA, and RNA quality was then checked on an Agilent 2100 Bioanalyzer. The sample holds a few counts of this clonotype. Its target antigen remains unknown. The input lacks base qualities; no much larger clone sits a single base away. The TCR beta CDR3 regions were amplified from the RNA transcripts. The first round of RT-PCR for the TCR CDR3 was performed with the HTBI primer set and the Qiagen OneStep RT-PCR kit. The libraries were constructed in a second round of multiplex PCR and then size-selected and purified. Libraries were sequenced paired-end with 100 bp reads on an Illumina HiSeq2000. In the authors' own workflow: SOAPnuke was used to process the raw data, removing reads that contained adapters or uncalled bases, had a mean Phred below 15, or lacked an exact match to the constant primer or identifier. High-quality paired reads were merged with COPE v1.2.5, and unique nucleotide sequences were defined as clonotypes. Clonotypes were aligned to IMGT TRBV, TRBD and TRBJ reference segments using MiTCR v1.1. The analysis included only V-J combinations with a frequency above 0.0001, which together covered around 99% of the repertoires. The TCS score was defined as F50 (clonal expansion) divided by E x V (chaos), with BLOSUM62-based TCRdist calculated between CDR3 peptides within each V-J. Welch's t-statistics and random forest reduced several hundred V-J features to roughly 13, which were used in a naive Bayes classifier (R e1071). Clones were called with MiXCR by TCRdb after fastp trimmed the public reads at Q25, and only in-frame beta chains were retained. Rows are unified per CDR3 protein, each entry keeping the most common DNA and genes. TCRdb, not the original authors, processed these V and J calls. This sample has some 740,000 distinct CDR3 sequences in its table, and approximately 14% of those were observed once. Roughly a tenth of the sample is in the top ten clones.

CDR1 and CDR2, looked up from the germline V gene, are MGHRA and YSYEKL. The CDR3 starts with the cysteine, ends with the phenylalanine, and has 17 residues. CDR3 DNA only is kept here, 51 bases in frame from base 1. V gives up 4 bases and J gives up 0 bases, and the segment between their germline ends measures 17 bases. The chain was built from TRBV4-1 and TRBJ2-3; TRBD2 is a possible D gene, resting on 6 matching bases. The sequence was obtained from a woman under 30 with Graves' hyperthyroidism. Sequenced material: blood. For the CDR3, the sequence is CASSPPRGAASTDTQYF. The sequence in DNA is TGCGCCAGCAGCCCCCCGCGGGGAGCGGCTAGCACAGATACGCAGTATTTT.